These T cell receptor beta chains were read from a single sample in a study of T cell responses to AZD1222 COVID-19 vaccine. Some clones are missing from TCRdb's copy, which holds only in-frame ones; the method was immunoSEQ multiplex PCR. The sample lists fewer than 200,000 clones, more than 80% occurring once. The specimen comprised peripheral blood, sampled on day 0 of AZD1222 vaccination. These receptors were taken from an adult in good health. The CDR3 runs from the conserved cysteine through the conserved F or W. A D gene is named only where the DNA matches it firmly. Size is omitted from some rows. Given values are once, few, many or a class for expanded clones.

cdr3_aa	cdr3_nt	v_call	d_call	clone_size	j_call
CASTPGGTGSYEQYF	TGTGCCAGCACCCCCGGGGGGACAGGATCCTACGAGCAGTACTTC	TRBV6-5	.	.	TRBJ2-7
CASSSSGGEYSPLHF	TGCGCCAGCAGCTCCTCAGGGGGCGAGTATTCACCCCTCCACTTT	TRBV5-1	TRBD1	.	TRBJ1-6
CASTPDRASNQPQHF	TGTGCCAGTACCCCGGACAGGGCAAGCAATCAGCCCCAGCATTTT	TRBV19	TRBD1	.	TRBJ1-5
CASSPGQGGGELFF	TGTGCCAGCAGCCCGGGGCAGGGCGGCGGGGAGCTGTTTTTT	TRBV28	.	once	TRBJ2-2
CASSQDRGLANEQFF	TGTGCCAGCAGTCAGGACAGGGGGCTCGCCAATGAGCAGTTCTTC	TRBV6-5	TRBD1	.	TRBJ2-1
CASSLWGGNQPQHF	TGTGCCAGCAGTTTATGGGGGGGAAATCAGCCCCAGCATTTT	TRBV27	.	.	TRBJ1-5
CASSLGQGNQPQHF	TGTGCCAGCAGCTTGGGACAGGGAAATCAGCCCCAGCATTTT	TRBV7-9	TRBD1	.	TRBJ1-5
CASGKDTQYF	TGTGCCAGCGGCAAAGATACGCAGTATTTT	TRBV2	.	.	TRBJ2-3
CASSRSGTGNTIYF	TGTGCCAGCAGCCGATCGGGGACTGGAAACACCATATATTTT	TRBV2	.	.	TRBJ1-3
CASNIGRANTGELFF	TGTGCCAGCAACATCGGGCGGGCGAACACCGGGGAGCTGTTTTTT	TRBV7-9	.	.	TRBJ2-2
CASSRQGWGQPQHF	TGTGCCAGTAGTCGACAGGGGTGGGGTCAGCCCCAGCATTTT	TRBV19	TRBD1	few	TRBJ1-5
CASSDSAARAYTF	TGTGCCAGCAGTGACTCGGCGGCTCGGGCCTACACCTTC	TRBV6-4	.	.	TRBJ1-2
CASSAGEGTGNQPQHF	TGTGCCAGCAGCGCGGGGGAGGGGACGGGCAATCAGCCCCAGCATTTT	TRBV5-5	.	.	TRBJ1-5
CASSLVGVRGDRDSYEQYF	TGTGCCAGCAGCTTAGTAGGGGTGCGTGGGGACAGGGACTCCTACGAGCAGTACTTC	TRBV7-9	TRBD1	.	TRBJ2-7
CASSYSQGWTEAFF	TGTGCCAGCAGTTACTCACAGGGTTGGACTGAAGCTTTCTTT	TRBV6-5	.	.	TRBJ1-1
CATSPRGRVTPYNEQFF	TGTGCCACCAGCCCTCGGGGGAGGGTAACTCCCTACAATGAGCAGTTCTTC	TRBV15	TRBD2	.	TRBJ2-1
CASSLRGGIYEQYF	TGTGCCAGCAGTTTACGGGGGGGGATCTACGAGCAGTACTTC	TRBV28	TRBD2	once	TRBJ2-7
CAISRQDERLFF	TGTGCCATCAGTCGACAGGATGAAAGACTGTTTTTT	TRBV10-3	.	.	TRBJ1-4
CASSLGVRGTRDQPQHF	TGTGCCAGCAGTTTAGGAGTACGCGGGACACGGGATCAGCCCCAGCATTTT	TRBV27	.	.	TRBJ1-5
CTSSCACGVNGYTF	TGCACCAGCAGTTGTGCTTGTGGTGTTAATGGCTACACCTTC	TRBV1	.	.	TRBJ1-2
CASRPSRYQETQYF	TGTGCCAGCCGCCCAAGCCGGTACCAAGAGACCCAGTACTTC	TRBV27	.	.	TRBJ2-5
CARSSGQGVTYGYTF	TGTGCCAGAAGCTCCGGACAGGGAGTAACCTATGGCTACACCTTC	TRBV5-3	TRBD1	once	TRBJ1-2
CASSPGTSTDTQYF	TGCGCCAGCAGCCCCGGGACAAGCACAGATACGCAGTATTTT	TRBV5-1	.	.	TRBJ2-3
CASSELASGRADTQYF	TGTGCCAGCAGTGAACTGGCTAGCGGGAGGGCAGATACGCAGTATTTT	TRBV2	TRBD2	once	TRBJ2-3
CATSPGTSNYGYTF	TGTGCCACCAGTCCTGGGACATCCAACTATGGCTACACCTTC	TRBV15	.	.	TRBJ1-2
CASSLFASDTEAFF	TGTGCCAGCAGTTTATTCGCCAGCGACACTGAAGCTTTCTTT	TRBV28	.	.	TRBJ1-1
CASSLAGANTGELFF	TGTGCCAGCAGCCTAGCGGGGGCAAACACCGGGGAGCTGTTTTTT	TRBV7-2	TRBD2	.	TRBJ2-2
CASGPLTGDTLYGYTF	TGTGCTAGTGGCCCCCTGACAGGGGACACGCTCTATGGCTACACCTTC	TRBV12-5	TRBD1	.	TRBJ1-2
CASSQDPVGSASYEQYF	TGCGCCAGCAGCCAAGACCCTGTCGGGTCGGCCTCCTACGAGCAGTACTTC	TRBV4-1	.	.	TRBJ2-7
CASNPWGNKWAFF	TGTGCCAGCAACCCTTGGGGGAACAAGTGGGCTTTCTTT	TRBV6-7	.	.	TRBJ1-1
CASSQDSWPGSGYTF	TGTGCCAGCAGCCAAGATTCGTGGCCAGGGAGCGGCTACACCTTC	TRBV14	.	once	TRBJ1-2
CASSHQSRTGDYGYTF	TGCGCCAGCAGCCATCAAAGTAGGACAGGCGACTATGGCTACACCTTC	TRBV4-1	TRBD1	.	TRBJ1-2
CASSESLAVSYEQYF	TGTGCCAGCAGTGAATCCCTAGCGGTCTCCTACGAGCAGTACTTC	TRBV2	TRBD2	.	TRBJ2-7
CASRRQGETNEKLFF	TGTGCCAGCAGGAGACAGGGGGAAACTAATGAAAAACTGTTTTTT	TRBV2	TRBD1	.	TRBJ1-4
CASSVEGPAEQYF	TGTGCCAGCAGTGTGGAGGGCCCCGCCGAGCAGTACTTC	TRBV12-3/TRBV12-4	.	.	TRBJ2-7
CAWSSGHRKEKAFF	TGTGCCTGGAGTTCGGGACACAGAAAAGAAAAAGCTTTCTTT	TRBV30	.	.	TRBJ1-1
CSVPTRGTNYGYTF	TGCAGCGTTCCCACGAGGGGAACTAACTATGGCTACACCTTC	TRBV29-1	.	.	TRBJ1-2
CASSQRAGAYNEQFF	TGCGCCAGCAGCCAACGGGCGGGAGCTTACAATGAGCAGTTCTTC	TRBV10-2	TRBD2	.	TRBJ2-1
CASSEGNVAAYEQYF	TGTGCCAGCAGTGAAGGGAACGTGGCAGCCTACGAGCAGTACTTC	TRBV6-1	.	.	TRBJ2-7
CASSSASGTGELFF	TGTGCCAGCAGCTCCGCTTCGGGCACCGGGGAGCTGTTTTTT	TRBV9	.	.	TRBJ2-2
CASSFSGGSHTDTQYF	TGTGCCAGCAGCTTCTCGGGGGGGTCCCACACAGATACGCAGTATTTT	TRBV7-2	TRBD2	.	TRBJ2-3
CATSGSGEKLFF	TGTGCCACCAGTGGAAGTGGGGAAAAACTGTTTTTT	TRBV24-1	.	.	TRBJ1-4
CAWGTGSNSPLHF	TGTGCCTGGGGAACAGGGAGCAATTCACCCCTCCACTTT	TRBV30	.	.	TRBJ1-6